These 26 T cell receptor beta chains came from one sample sequenced in a study of T cell responses to AZD1222 COVID-19 vaccine. Profiled with immunoSEQ multiplex PCR; TCRdb holds only in-frame clones, not every one. The table lists about 100,000 clones, approximately 90% of them singletons, with less than 3.5% in the top ten. The sequencing here drew on peripheral blood, taken on day 0 of AZD1222 vaccination. The receptor set was obtained from an adult in good health.

This clone was detected only once. This chain connects TRBV19 to TRBJ2-7; D is unresolved. The CDR3 extends over 15 amino acids. Trimming cost V 5 bases and J 7 bases, with 21 bases left between them. Germline V lookup: CDR1 LNHDA, CDR2 SQIVND (reference sequence). CDR3: CASSSEQTRSREQYF. The CDR3 DNA sequence: TGTGCCAGTAGTTCAGAACAGACCCGCAGCAGGGAGCAGTACTTC.

The chain is built from TRBV5-4 and TRBJ1-1, with 8 bases matching TRBD1. CDR3 size: 15 residues. Germline V gene data show CDR1 as SGHNT and CDR2 as YYREEE (reference sequence). V lost 4 bases, J lost 1 base, and 6 bases stayed unmatched. This CDR3 reads CASSLWTGTNTEAFF. CDR3 DNA: TGTGCCAGCAGCCTTTGGACAGGGACGAACACTGAAGCTTTCTTT.

The chain has TRBV11-2 and TRBJ2-3; no reliable D call. The CDR3 consists of 15 residues. Trimming pared 1 base from V and 2 bases from J, leaving 10 bases between. Germline values: CDR1 SGHAT, CDR2 FQNNGV. CDR3 in amino acids: CASSLASAYTDTQYF. The CDR3, as DNA: TGTGCCAGCAGCTTAGCAAGCGCCTACACAGATACGCAGTATTTT.

The chain couples TRBV7-9 to TRBJ2-3; 9 bases fit TRBD2. The germline V gene encodes CDR1 SEHNR and CDR2 FQNEAQ (reference sequence). This CDR3 comprises 15 residues. V trimming: 6 bases; J trimming: 6 bases; junction bases outside the gene matches: 10. The CDR3 bases are TGTGCCAGCAGTCGATGGCGGGGGGGCCTGGATACGCAGTATTTT. Translating gives CASSRWRGGLDTQYF.

The chain carries TRBV24-1 and TRBJ2-3; D possibly uses TRBD1 or TRBD2 (6 bases each). The V end lost 5 bases, the J end lost 0 bases, and 11 bases lay between the germline ends. The CDR3 runs to 15 residues. Looked up from germline, CDR1 is KGHDR and CDR2 is SFDVKD. CDR3: CATSGGALSTDTQYF. CDR3 nucleotides: TGTGCCACCAGTGGGGGGGCCTTGAGCACAGATACGCAGTATTTT.

This clone showed up just once. This sequence joins TRBV7-2 and TRBJ2-7; D unclear. The CDR3 contains 13 residues. The V gene lost 10 bases and the J gene lost 5 bases, with 18 bases spanning the gap. The germline V gene has CDR1 SGHTA and CDR2 FQGNSA. CDR3 sequence: CATSNLGPHEQYF. In DNA form, the CDR3 reads TGTGCCACCAGTAACCTCGGACCTCACGAGCAGTACTTC.

The chain links TRBV19 to TRBJ2-1; D remains ambiguous. The CDR3 totals 13 residues. CDR1 and CDR2 (germline): LNHDA, SQIVND (reference sequence). V was cut by 3 bases and J by 6 bases, with 9 bases left in between. The CDR3 spells CASSILSVNEQFF. As DNA, the CDR3 is TGTGCCAGTAGTATTTTGTCTGTCAATGAGCAGTTCTTC.

A few counts support this clone. The chain joins TRBV28 to TRBJ1-2; no clear D. Trimming pared 6 bases from V and 8 bases from J, leaving 16 bases between. Germline V CDR1 and CDR2: MDHEN, SYDVKM. CDR3 length: 13 residues. CDR3 loop: CASSSTALGGYTF. Written as DNA, the CDR3 is TGTGCCAGCAGCTCGACGGCCCTTGGAGGCTACACCTTC.

CDR3 bases: TGCGCCAGCAGCTTGGACCCTGGGGTTCGTGGCTACACCTTC. This encodes CASSLDPGVRGYTF. This chain links TRBV5-1 with TRBJ1-2; D is undetermined. Germline V gives CDR1 SGHRS, CDR2 YFSETQ. Between the trimmed V and J ends, which lost 0 bases and 7 bases, there was a span of 13 bases. The CDR3 runs 14 residues.

The V and J genes are TRBV27 and TRBJ1-2; 8 nucleotides align to TRBD1. The CDR3 loop spans 15 amino acids. The germline CDR1 and CDR2 sequences are MNHEY and SMNVEV (reference sequence). V lost 3 bases and J lost 4; bases outside the gene matches: 7. CDR3 nucleotide sequence: TGTGCCAGCAGTTTTCGGGGACAGGCGTTCTATGGCTACACCTTC. Protein sequence: CASSFRGQAFYGYTF.

The rearrangement links TRBV6-5 to TRBJ1-5; D uncertain. The V gene lost 8 bases and the J gene lost 0 bases, with 11 bases spanning the gap. Germline V gene sequence: CDR1 MNHEY, CDR2 SVGAGI. The CDR3 sequence is 14 residues long. Here the CDR3 DNA reads TGTGCCAGCGGGAATCTCGATAGCAATCAGCCCCAGCATTTT. It encodes CASGNLDSNQPQHF.

J is TRBJ2-3 and V is TRBV5-1; D possibly corresponds to TRBD2 (6 bases). Germline lookup yields CDR1 SGHRS and CDR2 YFSETQ. Trimming removed 4 bases from V and 6 bases from J, with 15 bases in between. CDR3 length: 14 residues. The CDR3 loop is CASSTGDSPDTQYF. The DNA for the CDR3 is TGCGCCAGCAGCACCGGGGACTCCCCGGATACGCAGTATTTT.

This chain connects TRBV29-1 to TRBJ1-4; D unclear. With 0 bases removed from V and 8 bases from J, the gap between germline ends came to 10 bases. Germline CDR1 reads SQVTM; CDR2 reads ANQGSEA. CDR3 size: 13 residues. The CDR3 spells CSVEESRGEKLFF. For the CDR3, the DNA is TGCAGCGTTGAAGAATCCCGCGGGGAAAAACTGTTTTTT.

This clone appeared once. The CDR3 loop reads CASSEMISGVILPYGYTF. For the CDR3, the DNA is TGTGCCAGCAGTGAAATGATATCTGGAGTAATTCTGCCCTATGGCTACACCTTC. The genes are TRBV6-1 and TRBJ1-2; D is unresolved. This CDR3 is built from 18 residues. Between the trimmed V and J ends, which lost 2 bases and 4 bases, there was a span of 23 bases. Germline-derived CDR1 and CDR2 are MNHNS and SASEGT.

The gene calls are TRBV7-9 and TRBJ1-1; D may be TRBD1 (6 bases). V was shortened by 4 bases and J by 10 bases, with 19 bases between the two germline ends. Germline V gives CDR1 SEHNR, CDR2 FQNEAQ (reference sequence). The CDR3 runs to 14 residues. CDR3 loop: CASSSPPPGQRAFF. The CDR3 DNA is TGTGCCAGCAGCTCCCCTCCCCCCGGACAGCGAGCTTTCTTT. Using reference TRBV7-9 and TRBJ1-1 for the parts outside the CDR3, the full variable domain is DTGVSQNPRHKITKRGQNVTFRCDPISEHNRLYWYRQTLGQGPEFLTYFQNEAQLEKSRLLSDRFSAERPKGSFSTLEIQRTEQGDSAMYLCASSSPPPGQRAFFGQGTRLTVV.

This clone was observed a handful of times. This chain joins TRBV11-2 and TRBJ2-3, with D tentatively TRBD1 or TRBD2 (6 bases each). This CDR3 spans 17 amino acids. Trimming left V 1 base short and J 5 bases short, with 19 bases between. Germline V CDR1 and CDR2: SGHAT, FQNNGV. For the CDR3, the DNA is TGTGCCAGCAGCTTAGGGAGGGGGTTCCTAATACTAGATACGCAGTATTTT. Translating gives CASSLGRGFLILDTQYF.

This chain links TRBV7-2 with TRBJ1-1; 7 bases align to TRBD1. Per the germline V gene, CDR1 is SGHTA and CDR2 is FQGNSA. After removal of 4 bases from V and 0 bases from J, the junction contained 5 bases not matched to a gene. This CDR3 region has 15 residues. The CDR3 bases are TGTGCCAGCAGCTCCCAGACAGGGATGAACACTGAAGCTTTCTTT. The encoded protein is CASSSQTGMNTEAFF. Full variable domain (remainder filled in from reference TRBV7-2 and TRBJ1-1): GAGVSQSPSNKVTEKGKDVELRCDPISGHTALYWYRQSLGQGLEFLIYFQGNSAPDKSGLPSDRFSAERTGGSVSTLTIQRTQQEDSAVYLCASSSQTGMNTEAFFGQGTRLTVV.

The chain couples TRBV5-5 to TRBJ2-1, with a tentative D call TRBD1 (5 bases). CDR3 length: 15 amino acids. Germline CDR1 is SGHKS and CDR2 is YYEKEE (reference sequence). Trimming left V 4 bases short and J 0 bases short, with 11 bases between. The CDR3, as DNA: TGTGCCAGCAGCCAACAGGTTAGCTCCTACAATGAGCAGTTCTTC. Protein: CASSQQVSSYNEQFF.

The chain is built from TRBV7-9 and TRBJ2-3; weak D call: TRBD2 (5 bases). The CDR3 has 14 amino acids. Germline CDR1 SEHNR, CDR2 FQNEAQ (reference sequence). The V end lost 2 bases, the J end lost 1 base, and 7 bases lay between the germline ends. The chain's CDR3 is CASSLTRGTDTQYF. The CDR3 DNA sequence: TGTGCCAGCAGCTTAACGCGGGGCACAGATACGCAGTATTTT.

The rearrangement uses TRBV19 and TRBJ2-1, with TRBD2 identical over 11 bases. The germline CDR1 and CDR2 sequences are LNHDA and SQIVND (reference sequence). Trimming at V came to 5 bases and at J to 4 bases, leaving 10 bases not matched to a gene. The CDR3 sequence is 17 residues long. CDR3 sequence reads: CASSPFSGGALYNEQFF. The CDR3 DNA reads as TGTGCCAGTAGTCCCTTTAGCGGGGGGGCTCTATACAATGAGCAGTTCTTC.

The chain has TRBV6-2 or TRBV6-3 and TRBJ1-5; 11 bases fit TRBD1. The CDR3 consists of 14 residues. Germline CDR1 and CDR2: MNHEY and SVGEGT. Trimming removed 5 bases from V and 5 bases from J; junction bases left unmatched: 2. DNA for the CDR3: TGTGCCAGCAGTCGGACAGGGGGCCATCAGCCCCAGCATTTT. Its translation is CASSRTGGHQPQHF.

This chain links TRBV6-2 or TRBV6-3 with TRBJ2-5; perhaps TRBD2 as D (6 bases). This CDR3 has 15 amino acids. Germline lookup yields CDR1 MNHEY and CDR2 SVGEGT. V lost 0 bases and J 2 bases, leaving 10 bases between the germline ends. Written as DNA, the CDR3 is TGTGCCAGCAGTTACTCCTGGACTATTCAAGAGACCCAGTACTTC. Translated: CASSYSWTIQETQYF.

The chain uses TRBV27 and TRBJ1-1, with D unclear. CDR3 length equals 19 residues. Trimming left V 2 bases short and J 4 bases short, with 26 bases between. CDR1 is MNHEY, CDR2 SMNVEV, per germline (reference sequence). CDR3 sequence reads: CASSLRPPLTQALITEAFF. The DNA for the CDR3 is TGTGCCAGCAGTTTACGCCCCCCCCTGACGCAGGCCTTGATCACTGAAGCTTTCTTT.

V gene TRBV6-5 combines with J gene TRBJ1-2, with TRBD1 matching over 7 bases. This CDR3 is 15 amino acids long. The V gene's germline CDR1 is MNHEY and CDR2 SVGAGI. Trimming at V came to 2 bases and at J to 5 bases, leaving 8 bases not matched to a gene. DNA for the CDR3: TGTGCCAGCAGTTACACGGGGACAGCAAAATATGGCTACACCTTC. Translation: CASSYTGTAKYGYTF.

The chain is built from TRBV5-4 and TRBJ1-2; TRBD1 might be the D (5 bases). The CDR3 has 14 residues. Germline V gene sequence: CDR1 SGHNT, CDR2 YYREEE (reference sequence). V was trimmed by 6 bases and J by 4 bases, leaving 16 bases between them. The CDR3 DNA sequence: TGTGCCAGCACCCTCTTAGGGGCGGCCTATGGCTACACCTTC. Translation gives CASTLLGAAYGYTF.

V is TRBV19 and J is TRBJ1-5; maybe TRBD1 (5 bases). The CDR3 extends over 14 amino acids. Looked up from germline, CDR1 is LNHDA and CDR2 is SQIVND (reference sequence). V lost 4 bases and J 6 bases, leaving 13 bases between the germline ends. This CDR3 reads CASSTLVGGQPQHF. The CDR3 DNA follows: TGTGCCAGTAGTACTTTGGTGGGGGGTCAGCCCCAGCATTTT.